The present TCR beta chain was sequenced within a study of blood T cell repertoires in COVID-19. Study-level information: T cells, B-cell-depleted T cells, or PBMCs provided the cDNA or gDNA that served as material.

This CDR3 has 14 residues. The V gene lost 5 bases and the J gene lost 9 bases, with 16 bases spanning the gap. CDR1 and CDR2 from the germline V gene are KGHDR and SFDVKD. Libraries were prepared by immunoSEQ multiplex PCR; TCRdb keeps only in-frame clonotypes and omits some of them. The sample has 150,000 to 200,000 clones; approximately 86% are singletons. The TCR comes from a man aged 18-30 years with acute or convalescent COVID-19. The chain links TRBV24-1 to TRBJ2-1; D may be TRBD2 (6 bases). The source material was peripheral blood. The CDR3: CATSASGDLSEQFF. The CDR3 nucleotides are TGTGCCACCAGTGCGTCGGGGGACCTGAGTGAGCAGTTCTTC.